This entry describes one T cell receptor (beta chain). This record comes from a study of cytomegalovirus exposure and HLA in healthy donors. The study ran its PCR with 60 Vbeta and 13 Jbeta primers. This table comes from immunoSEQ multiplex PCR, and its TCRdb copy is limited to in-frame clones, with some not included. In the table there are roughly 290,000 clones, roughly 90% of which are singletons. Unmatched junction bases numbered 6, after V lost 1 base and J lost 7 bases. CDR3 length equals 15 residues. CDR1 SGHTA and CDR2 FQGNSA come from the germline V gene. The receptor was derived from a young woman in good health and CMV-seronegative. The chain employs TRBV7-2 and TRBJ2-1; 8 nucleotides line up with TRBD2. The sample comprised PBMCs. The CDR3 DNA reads TGTGCCAGCAGCTTAGTGCCGGGGGGGCGTAATGAGCAGTTCTTC. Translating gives CASSLVPGGRNEQFF.